One and the same sample provided the 2 T cell receptor beta chains below, sequenced in a study of Graves' ophthalmopathy and Graves' hyperthyroidism. TCR beta CDR3 amplification used RNA transcripts. Following a first-round RT-PCR that used HTBI primers, a second-round multiplex PCR was carried out. TCRdb analysed the multiplex PCR reads with MiXCR anew, one entry per CDR3 protein. The table records approximately 480,000 distinct CDR3 sequences, under 15% of them present only once. The sequenced sample consisted of blood. Receptors were obtained from a woman in her thirties with Graves' ophthalmopathy.

The chain carries TRBV12-3 or TRBV12-4 and TRBJ1-2; weak D call: TRBD1 (6 bases). The CDR3 sequence is 14 residues long. V lost 3 bases to trimming and J lost 8 bases, with 16 bases between them. CDR3 loop: CASSFARGGGGYTF. The CDR3 coding sequence is TGTGCCAGCAGTTTTGCCAGGGGAGGAGGCGGCTACACCTTC.

This clonotype has at least ten counts. The chain employs TRBV12-3 or TRBV12-4 and TRBJ2-7, with 7 bases that match TRBD1. Losses at the gene ends were 8 bases for V and 5 bases for J; bases not matched to a gene: 12. The CDR3 runs to 14 residues. CDR3 sequence (DNA): TGTGCCAGCGGCGACCGGGACAGCGACCACGAGCAGTACTTC. Protein: CASGDRDSDHEQYF.